The present TCR beta chain was sequenced within a study of OX40 agonist ivuxolimab in advanced cancers. Across the whole study: Treatment received earlier with anti-PD-1, anti-PD-L1 or anti-CTLA-4 agents was allowed, and around 40% had some.

Peripheral blood came from all dose cohorts at three timepoints. TCRdb keeps only in-frame clones here, not all; method: immunoSEQ multiplex PCR. Of 35,000 to 45,000 clones listed, 70% to 90% are singletons. The CDR3 totals 15 residues. The V gene's germline CDR1 is SGHAT and CDR2 FQNNGV. The ends were cut back, 1 base at V and 0 bases at J, with 9 bases in the middle. This chain joins TRBV11-2 and TRBJ1-1, with D perhaps TRBD1 (5 bases). Material: CD4+ or CD8+ T cells sorted from blood, obtained in a trial of the OX40 agonist ivuxolimab. This receptor was taken from an adult with an advanced solid tumor such as melanoma, head and neck, liver or kidney cancer. CDR3 DNA sequence: TGTGCCAGCAGCTTAGTGGGGGGGGTGAACACTGAAGCTTTCTTT. Its protein is CASSLVGGVNTEAFF.